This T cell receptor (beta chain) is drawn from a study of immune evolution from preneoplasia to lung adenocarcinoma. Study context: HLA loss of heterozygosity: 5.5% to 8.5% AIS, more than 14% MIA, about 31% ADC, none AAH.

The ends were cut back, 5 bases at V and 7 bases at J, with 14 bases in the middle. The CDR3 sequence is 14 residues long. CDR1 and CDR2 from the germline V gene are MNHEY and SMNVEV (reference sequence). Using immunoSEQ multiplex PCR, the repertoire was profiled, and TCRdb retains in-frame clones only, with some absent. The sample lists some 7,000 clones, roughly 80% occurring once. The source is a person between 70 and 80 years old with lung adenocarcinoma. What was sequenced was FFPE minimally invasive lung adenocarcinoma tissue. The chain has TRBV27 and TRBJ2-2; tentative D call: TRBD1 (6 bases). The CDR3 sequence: CASSLQGKGGELFF. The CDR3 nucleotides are TGTGCCAGCAGTCTTCAGGGGAAGGGCGGGGAGCTGTTTTTT.